Below, 30 T cell receptor beta chains from the same sample are listed, as sequenced in a study of blood T cells in healthy people across ages. Through a sample-barcoded 5' primer and a J-beta primer mix, a second PCR was run for roughly 7 to 11 cycles. MiXCR, applied by TCRdb to the 5' RACE reads, yields one record per CDR3 protein. The sample lists about 780,000 distinct CDR3 sequences; about half were seen once. Input material: blood. Receptors were obtained from an elderly man in good health.

The gene calls are TRBV15 and TRBJ2-5, with 11 positions matching TRBD2. This CDR3 has 16 residues. Unmatched junction bases numbered 12, after V lost 1 base and J lost 11 bases. Germline V gene sequence: CDR1 LNHNV, CDR2 YYDKDF (reference sequence). The CDR3, as DNA: TGTGCCACCAGCAGAGGCGGGACTAGCGGCTCGAGGGAGCAGTACTTC. Its protein is CATSRGGTSGSREQYF.

The J gene is TRBJ2-1, the V gene TRBV6-2 or TRBV6-3; no clear D gene. The germline gives CDR1 MNHEY, CDR2 SVGEGT. V was clipped by 5 bases and J by 7 bases, with 15 bases between them. The CDR3 has 14 residues. CDR3 sequence (DNA): TGTGCCAGCAGTCATAGGTCAGGTCTTAATGAGCAGTTCTTC. This translates into CASSHRSGLNEQFF.

A few counts support this clonotype. The chain has TRBV7-2 and TRBJ2-5; 12 positions match TRBD2. J lost 1 base, V lost 6 bases, and 9 bases had no gene match. This CDR3 contains 17 residues. Germline loops: CDR1 SGHTA, CDR2 FQGNSA. Written as DNA, the CDR3 is TGTGCCAGCAGTTTTTACCCGGGACTAGCGGGCCAAGAGACCCAGTACTTC. Translating gives CASSFYPGLAGQETQYF. The variable domain in full, with the rest retrieved from reference TRBV7-2 and TRBJ2-5, is GAGVSQSPSNKVTEKGKDVELRCDPISGHTALYWYRQSLGQGLEFLIYFQGNSAPDKSGLPSDRFSAERTGGSVSTLTIQRTQQEDSAVYLCASSFYPGLAGQETQYFGPGTRLLVL.

Points on this clonotype: At one boundary the junction diverges from the germline segment, which might be a read error. The rearrangement links TRBV7-2 to TRBJ2-1; D is perhaps TRBD1 or TRBD2 (5 bases each). The CDR3 spans 10 residues. Germline values: CDR1 SGHTA, CDR2 FQGNSA. CDR3 sequence reads: CAGSWGEQFF. The CDR3 nucleotides are TGTGCCGGCAGCTGGGGGGAGCAGTTCTTC. Together with reference TRBV7-2 and TRBJ2-1, the CDR3 gives the full variable domain: GAGVSQSPSNKVTEKGKDVELRCDPISGHTALYWYRQSLGQGLEFLIYFQGNSAPDKSGLPSDRFSAERTGGSVSTLTIQRTQQEDSAVYLCAGSWGEQFFGPGTRLTVL.

The chain is built from TRBV9 and TRBJ2-1, with 11 bases matching TRBD2. The J call could be wrong; TRBJ2-7 is a better fit for the DNA end. Germline CDR1 is SGDLS and CDR2 is YYNGEE. CDR3 length: 17 amino acids. CDR3 amino acids: CASSAPSTSGSKNEQYF. Written as DNA, the CDR3 is TGTGCCAGCAGCGCACCCTCTACTAGCGGGAGTAAGAATGAGCAGTACTTC.

This clonotype was detected many times. The chain has TRBV5-6 and TRBJ1-6, with TRBD1 identical over 7 bases. Unmatched junction bases numbered 8, after V lost 4 bases and J lost 10 bases. The CDR3 has 14 residues. Germline V gene data show CDR1 as SGHDT and CDR2 as YYEEEE. Here the CDR3 reads CASSLGDRDSPLHF. The DNA for the CDR3 is TGTGCCAGCAGCCTCGGAGACAGGGACTCACCCCTCCACTTT.

In this sample, this clonotype turned up many times. The rearrangement uses TRBV12-3 or TRBV12-4 and TRBJ1-4, with a tentative D call TRBD1 (5 bases). The CDR3 consists of 13 residues. The V and J ends lost 6 bases and 3 bases respectively, with 8 bases between them. For the CDR3, the DNA is TGTGCCAGCAGGAGGGGACCTAATGAAAAACTGTTTTTT. It translates to CASRRGPNEKLFF.

About this clonotype: A much larger clone sits a single nucleotide away, making a read error possible. The V call is TRBV27, the J call TRBJ2-3, with D tentatively TRBD1 (5 bases). CDR1 and CDR2 from the germline V gene are MNHEY and SMNVEV (reference sequence). CDR3 length equals 15 residues. The CDR3 protein is CASSLSHTYTGTQYF. DNA for the CDR3: TGTGCCAGCAGTTTATCGCACACCTACACAGGTACGCAGTATTTT.

The chain uses TRBV20-1 and TRBJ1-5, with 7 bases that match TRBD1. After removal of 5 bases from V and 2 bases from J, the junction contained 6 bases not matched to a gene. Germline lookup yields CDR1 DFQATT and CDR2 SNEGSKA (reference sequence). There are 14 residues in the CDR3. The CDR3 reads CSARRDSGNQPQHF. In nucleotides, the CDR3 is TGCAGTGCTCGCCGGGACAGTGGCAATCAGCCCCAGCATTTT.

This chain links TRBV20-1 with TRBJ2-5; 8 nucleotides agree with TRBD2. The germline CDR1 and CDR2 sequences are DFQATT and SNEGSKA (reference sequence). After removal of 0 bases from V and 11 bases from J, the junction contained 17 bases not matched to a gene. The CDR3 extends over 16 amino acids. The CDR3, as DNA: TGCAGTGCTAGAGATTCTGGGAGCGGGAGTTATAATGAGCAGTACTTC. Encoded protein: CSARDSGSGSYNEQYF.

The chain is built from TRBV6-1 and TRBJ2-3; perhaps TRBD2 as D (5 bases). Germline V gene lookup returns CDR1 MNHNS and CDR2 SASEGT. Deletions cut 6 bases from V and 2 bases from J, with 15 bases between. CDR3 length: 15 residues. CDR3 DNA: TGTGCCAGCAGACGGGAACGAGTAATCACAGATACGCAGTATTTT. Translating it yields CASRRERVITDTQYF.

As regards this clonotype: A much larger clone differs by one base, so this may be a read error. The chain links TRBV5-1 to TRBJ2-7; 7 bases agree with TRBD2. The germline V gene encodes CDR1 SGHRS and CDR2 YFSETQ. The CDR3 contains 16 residues. Unmatched junction bases numbered 17, after V lost 4 bases and J lost 7 bases. The CDR3 sequence: CASSPTSITLSDEQYF. CDR3 nucleotide sequence: TGCGCCAGCAGCCCGACTAGCATAACCCTTAGCGATGAGCAGTACTTC. Looking up the rest from reference TRBV5-1 and TRBJ2-7 gives the full variable domain: KAGVTQTPRYLIKTRGQQVTLSCSPISGHRSVSWYQQTPGQGLQFLFEYFSETQRNKGNFPGRFSGRQFSNSRSEMNVSTLELGDSALYLCASSPTSITLSDEQYFGPGTRLTVT.

The chain uses TRBV7-9 and TRBJ2-5; TRBD2 agrees at 11 bases. V shed 3 bases, J shed 7 bases, and the junction held 1 base outside the gene matches. This CDR3 spans 13 amino acids. Germline V gives CDR1 SEHNR, CDR2 FQNEAQ (reference sequence). The CDR3 loop is CASSLLAGGTQYF. CDR3 coding DNA: TGTGCCAGCAGCTTGCTAGCGGGAGGGACCCAGTACTTC. The variable domain in full, with the rest retrieved from reference TRBV7-9 and TRBJ2-5, is DTGVSQNPRHKITKRGQNVTFRCDPISEHNRLYWYRQTLGQGPEFLTYFQNEAQLEKSRLLSDRFSAERPKGSFSTLEIQRTEQGDSAMYLCASSLLAGGTQYFGPGTRLLVL.

As DNA, the CDR3 is TGTGCCAGCATAGGGGATCTGGGGGCGATAGGGGCCTACAATGAGCAGTACTTC. It translates to CASIGDLGAIGAYNEQYF. V is TRBV28 and J is TRBJ2-1, with a tentative D call TRBD1 (6 bases). The closer fit of TRBJ2-7 to the DNA end suggests the J call may be wrong. Germline V gives CDR1 MDHEN, CDR2 SYDVKM. The CDR3 extends over 18 amino acids.

This clonotype was counted a few times. The genes are TRBV2 and TRBJ2-5; D not resolved. Germline assignment: CDR1 SNHLY and CDR2 FYNNEI. V was trimmed by 8 bases and J by 9 bases, leaving 13 bases between them. The CDR3 loop spans 11 amino acids. The CDR3 DNA follows: TGTGCCAGCCGGACCCTAGGCCCCCAGTACTTC. Amino acid sequence: CASRTLGPQYF.

Many counts were recorded for this clonotype. The chain is built from TRBV3-1 and TRBJ2-7; possible D gene TRBD2, 5 bases. Germline V gene sequence: CDR1 LGHDT, CDR2 YNNKEL (reference sequence). Deletions cut 4 bases from V and 6 bases from J, with 13 bases between. The CDR3 contains 13 residues. CDR3 loop: CASSLKTRSEQYF. The DNA for the CDR3 is TGTGCCAGCAGCCTCAAAACTAGATCCGAGCAGTACTTC.

This clonotype came up many times. The V call is TRBV4-3, the J call TRBJ2-1; D gene ambiguous. Trimming stripped 4 bases from V and 2 bases from J, with 9 bases between. The CDR3 totals 14 residues. Per germline, CDR1 LGHNA and CDR2 YSLEER. The CDR3 reads CASSPRGTYNEQFF. The CDR3 DNA reads TGCGCCAGCAGCCCCAGAGGCACCTACAATGAGCAGTTCTTC.

This chain joins TRBV12-3 or TRBV12-4 and TRBJ2-2; D could derive from TRBD1 or TRBD2 (5 bases each). Trimming removed 1 base at V and 0 bases at J, with 9 bases between. The CDR3 contains 16 residues. This CDR3 is CASSLDRGPNTGELFF. The DNA for the CDR3 is TGTGCCAGCAGTTTAGATAGGGGACCGAACACCGGGGAGCTGTTTTTT.

This clonotype was recorded a few times. CDR3 DNA sequence: TGCAGTGCCACTACACTAGCGGTTAGCACAGATACGCAGTATTTT. Amino acid sequence: CSATTLAVSTDTQYF. The J gene is TRBJ2-3, the V gene TRBV20-1, with 8 positions matching TRBD2. CDR3 length equals 15 residues. J was trimmed by 0 bases and V by 6 bases; bases with no gene match: 8. Germline CDR1 reads DFQATT; CDR2 reads SNEGSKA (reference sequence).

The V call is TRBV12-3 or TRBV12-4, the J call TRBJ2-1; D is ambiguous. The V and J ends lost 6 bases and 9 bases respectively, with 9 bases between them. There are 11 residues in the CDR3. This CDR3 reads CASSPRSEQFF. The CDR3 DNA sequence: TGTGCCAGCAGCCCCCGTAGTGAGCAGTTCTTC.

The V and J genes are TRBV20-1 and TRBJ2-7, with a possible D match to TRBD1 (5 bases). V lost 4 bases, J lost 3 bases, and 16 bases lay in between. Per germline, CDR1 DFQATT and CDR2 SNEGSKA (reference sequence). This CDR3 spans 14 amino acids. CDR3 sequence: CSANDQGVYYEQYF. CDR3 DNA sequence: TGCAGTGCTAACGACCAAGGGGTTTACTACGAGCAGTACTTC.

The CDR3 reads CASATDRQGGNEQYF. The CDR3, as DNA: TGTGCCAGCGCGACGGATAGACAGGGAGGGAACGAGCAGTACTTC. This chain uses TRBV7-2 with TRBJ2-7; D may correspond to TRBD1 or TRBD2 (7 bases each). The V gene lost 8 bases and the J gene lost 5 bases, with 22 bases spanning the gap. Germline V lookup: CDR1 SGHTA, CDR2 FQGNSA. This CDR3 contains 15 residues.

In this sample, this clonotype turned up many times. The rearrangement links TRBV5-1 to TRBJ2-5; a possible D gene is TRBD1 (5 bases). V gave up 0 bases and J gave up 5 bases, with 14 bases separating them. CDR3 size: 15 residues. In germline, CDR1 is SGHRS, CDR2 YFSETQ. The CDR3 reads CASSLASGMGETQYF. For the CDR3, the DNA is TGCGCCAGCAGCTTGGCATCAGGGATGGGTGAGACCCAGTACTTC. The variable domain in full, with the rest retrieved from reference TRBV5-1 and TRBJ2-5, is KAGVTQTPRYLIKTRGQQVTLSCSPISGHRSVSWYQQTPGQGLQFLFEYFSETQRNKGNFPGRFSGRQFSNSRSEMNVSTLELGDSALYLCASSLASGMGETQYFGPGTRLLVL.

The CDR3 coding sequence is TGTGCCAGCAGGACGACAGTGTCCTACGAGCAGTACTTC. This encodes CASRTTVSYEQYF. The rearrangement joins TRBV28 to TRBJ2-7, with D tentatively TRBD1 (5 bases). Germline values: CDR1 MDHEN, CDR2 SYDVKM. The length of the CDR3 is 13 residues. V was trimmed by 6 bases and J by 1 base, leaving 10 bases between them.

The chain has TRBV18 and TRBJ2-1; D perhaps matches TRBD2 (5 bases). This CDR3 contains 12 residues. CDR1 and CDR2 (germline): KGHSH, LQKENI. V was clipped by 2 bases and J by 15 bases, with 14 bases between them. In DNA form, the CDR3 reads TGTGCCAGCTCACCAGGAGGACCCCCCACGTTCTTC. This gives the protein CASSPGGPPTFF. Full variable domain (remainder filled in from reference TRBV18 and TRBJ2-1): NAGVMQNPRHLVRRRGQEARLRCSPMKGHSHVYWYRQLPEEGLKFMVYLQKENIIDESGMPKERFSAEFPKEGPSILRIQQVVRGDSAAYFCASSPGGPPTFFGPGTRLTVL.

This clonotype was found a few times. The chain recombines TRBV25-1 with TRBJ2-7; tentatively, D is TRBD2 (7 bases). Germline CDR1 reads MGHDK; CDR2 reads SYGVNS. V gave up 7 bases and J gave up 6 bases, with 13 bases separating them. The CDR3 spans 12 residues. CDR3 DNA: TGTGCCAGCAAGGGGGGGGCCCGCGAGCAGTACTTC. Its translation: CASKGGAREQYF.

The gene calls are TRBV12-3 or TRBV12-4 and TRBJ2-1, with D possibly called TRBD1 or TRBD2 (6 bases each). Deletions cut 5 bases from V and 12 bases from J, with 17 bases between. The CDR3 is made up of 13 amino acids. The CDR3 here is CASSVGGNLGQFF. The DNA for the CDR3 is TGTGCCAGCAGTGTAGGGGGGAACCTCGGGCAGTTCTTC.

This clonotype was detected once. The chain joins TRBV7-2 to TRBJ2-7; 9 bases are shared with TRBD1. V was clipped by 9 bases and J by 7 bases; unmatched bases: 10. CDR1 SGHTA and CDR2 FQGNSA come from the germline V gene. This CDR3 has 13 amino acids. This CDR3 is CASVGTGLIEQYF. The CDR3 DNA reads as TGTGCCAGTGTCGGGACAGGGTTGATAGAGCAGTACTTC.

J is TRBJ2-7 and V is TRBV18, with D perhaps TRBD1 (5 bases). The end of the DNA aligns better with TRBJ2-5, so the J call may be wrong. Germline lookup yields CDR1 KGHSH and CDR2 LQKENI. The CDR3 is made up of 13 amino acids. CDR3 nucleotides: TGTGCCAGCTCACGATCCAGGGATGAGACCCAGTACTTC. Its translation: CASSRSRDETQYF.

This chain uses TRBV29-1 with TRBJ1-2, with D possibly matching TRBD1 (6 bases). The germline V gene has CDR1 SQVTM and CDR2 ANQGSEA. V was trimmed by 7 bases and J by 8 bases, leaving 23 bases between them. This CDR3 spans 14 amino acids. CDR3: CSARVGGGAGGYTF. The CDR3 region has the DNA TGCAGCGCCCGTGTGGGGGGGGGCGCTGGGGGCTACACCTTC. Full variable domain (remainder filled in from reference TRBV29-1 and TRBJ1-2): SAVISQKPSRDICQRGTSLTIQCQVDSQVTMMFWYRQQPGQSLTLIATANQGSEATYESGFVIDKFPISRPNLTFSTLTVSNMSPEDSSIYLCSARVGGGAGGYTFGSGTRLTVV.